This T cell receptor beta chain originates from a study of shared clonotypes between healthy human individuals. Overall study findings and caveats: Only blood samples were collected, and tissue repertoires likely differ. Estimated richness values were generally larger in naive subsets than in memory subsets. Clonotypes that were shared across four donors made up approximately 5.1% of naive CD4 clonotypes.

This clone was counted once. Antigen: not known. Germline V gene lookup returns CDR1 MGHRA and CDR2 YSYEKL. This CDR3 has 17 residues. Trimming removed 4 bases from V and 1 base from J, with 19 bases in between. Measured with immunoSEQ multiplex PCR; TCRdb has only the in-frame clones, and not every one. The table shows about 2,100,000 clones, with about 93% occurring only once. CD45RO-negative cells were positively selected for CCR7, leaving out terminally differentiated effector memory CD45RA+ cells. Sequencing was done on a sample of naive CD8+ T cells from PBMCs. The TCR originated in a man between 18 and 35 years old in good health. Some clones in this sample may be carry-over from other donors' samples. This chain joins TRBV4-1 and TRBJ1-1, with D possibly TRBD1 on 5 matching bases. The DNA of the CDR3 is TGCGCCAGCAGCCTCCCTATTGGGGGACTCAAGAACACTGAAGCTTTCTTT. Translation: CASSLPIGGLKNTEAFF.